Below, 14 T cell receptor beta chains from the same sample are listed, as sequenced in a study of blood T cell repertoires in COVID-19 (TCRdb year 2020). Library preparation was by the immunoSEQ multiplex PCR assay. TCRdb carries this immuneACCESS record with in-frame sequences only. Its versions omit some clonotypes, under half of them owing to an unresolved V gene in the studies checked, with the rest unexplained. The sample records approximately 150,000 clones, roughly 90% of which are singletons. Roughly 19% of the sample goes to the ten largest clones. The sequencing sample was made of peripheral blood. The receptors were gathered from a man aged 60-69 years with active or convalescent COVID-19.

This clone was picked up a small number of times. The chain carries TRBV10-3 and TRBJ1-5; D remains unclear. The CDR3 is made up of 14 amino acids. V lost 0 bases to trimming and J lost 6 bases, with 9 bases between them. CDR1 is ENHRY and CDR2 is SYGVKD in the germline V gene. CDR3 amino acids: CAISESAIGQPQHF. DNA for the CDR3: TGTGCCATCAGTGAGTCAGCTATCGGTCAGCCCCAGCATTTT.

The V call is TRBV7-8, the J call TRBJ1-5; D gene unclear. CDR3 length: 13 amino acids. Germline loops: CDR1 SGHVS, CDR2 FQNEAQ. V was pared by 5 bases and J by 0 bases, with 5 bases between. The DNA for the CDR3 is TGTGCCAGCAGCCGATATAGCAATCAGCCCCAGCATTTT. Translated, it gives CASSRYSNQPQHF.

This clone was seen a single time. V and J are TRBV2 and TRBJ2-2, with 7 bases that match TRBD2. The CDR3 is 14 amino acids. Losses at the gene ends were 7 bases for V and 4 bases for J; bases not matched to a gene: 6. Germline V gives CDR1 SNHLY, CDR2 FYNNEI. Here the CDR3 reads CASKRDGGTGELFF. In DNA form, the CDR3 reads TGTGCCAGCAAGCGGGACGGAGGCACCGGGGAGCTGTTTTTT.

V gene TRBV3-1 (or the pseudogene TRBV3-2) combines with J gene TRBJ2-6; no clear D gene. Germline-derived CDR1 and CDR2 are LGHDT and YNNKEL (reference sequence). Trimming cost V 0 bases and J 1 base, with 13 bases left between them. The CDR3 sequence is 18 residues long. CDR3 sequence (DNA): TGTGCCAGCAGCCAAGAGTGGCGGTTAGTTTCTGGGGCCAACGTCCTGACTTTC. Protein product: CASSQEWRLVSGANVLTF.

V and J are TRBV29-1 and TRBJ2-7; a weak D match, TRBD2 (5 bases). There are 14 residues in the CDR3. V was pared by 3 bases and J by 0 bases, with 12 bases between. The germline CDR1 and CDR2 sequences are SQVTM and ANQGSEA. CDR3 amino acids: CSVEMDGGSYEQYF. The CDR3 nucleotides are TGCAGCGTTGAGATGGACGGAGGCTCCTACGAGCAGTACTTC.

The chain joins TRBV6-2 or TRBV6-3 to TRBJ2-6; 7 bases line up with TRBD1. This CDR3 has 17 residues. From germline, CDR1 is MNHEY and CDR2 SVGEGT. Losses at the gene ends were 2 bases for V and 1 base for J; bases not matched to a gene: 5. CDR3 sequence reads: CASSYDRVGSGANVLTF. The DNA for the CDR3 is TGTGCCAGCAGTTACGACAGGGTAGGGTCTGGGGCCAACGTCCTGACTTTC.

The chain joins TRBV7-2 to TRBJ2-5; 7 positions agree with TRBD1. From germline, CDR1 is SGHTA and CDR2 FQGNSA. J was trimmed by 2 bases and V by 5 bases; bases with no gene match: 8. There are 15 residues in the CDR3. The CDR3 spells CASSPTGIPQETQYF. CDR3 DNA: TGTGCCAGCAGCCCGACAGGGATCCCACAAGAGACCCAGTACTTC. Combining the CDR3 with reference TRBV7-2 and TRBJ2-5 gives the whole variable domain GAGVSQSPSNKVTEKGKDVELRCDPISGHTALYWYRQSLGQGLEFLIYFQGNSAPDKSGLPSDRFSAERTGGSVSTLTIQRTQQEDSAVYLCASSPTGIPQETQYFGPGTRLLVL.

The CDR3 DNA reads TGTGCCAGCATGAACCGAGCGGGAAGGTTGTACGAGCAGTACTTC. Translated, it gives CASMNRAGRLYEQYF. J is TRBJ2-7 and V is TRBV6-5, with 7 bases aligning to TRBD2. The CDR3 spans 15 residues. V lost 7 bases, J lost 4 bases, and 13 bases stayed unmatched. Germline values: CDR1 MNHEY, CDR2 SVGAGI.

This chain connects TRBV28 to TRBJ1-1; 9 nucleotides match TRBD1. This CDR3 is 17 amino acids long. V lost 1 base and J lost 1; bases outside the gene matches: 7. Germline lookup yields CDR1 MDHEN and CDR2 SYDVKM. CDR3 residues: CASSLSGQGRRNTEAFF. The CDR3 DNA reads TGTGCCAGCAGTTTATCAGGACAGGGGAGAAGGAACACTGAAGCTTTCTTT.

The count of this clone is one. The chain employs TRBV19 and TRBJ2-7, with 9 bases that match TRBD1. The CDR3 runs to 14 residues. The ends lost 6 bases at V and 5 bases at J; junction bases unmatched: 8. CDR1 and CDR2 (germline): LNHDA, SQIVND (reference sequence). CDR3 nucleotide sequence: TGTGCCAGTAGCTCGGGACAGGGCGTCCACGAGCAGTACTTC. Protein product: CASSSGQGVHEQYF.

The CDR3 nucleotides are TGTGCCAGCAGTGAGGGGGCAGGCTCTGGAAACACCATATATTTT. Amino acids: CASSEGAGSGNTIYF. This chain joins TRBV6-1 and TRBJ1-3, with D possibly matching TRBD1 (6 bases). Trimming removed 3 bases from V and 0 bases from J, with 9 bases in between. Germline CDR1 and CDR2: MNHNS and SASEGT. The CDR3 is made up of 15 amino acids.

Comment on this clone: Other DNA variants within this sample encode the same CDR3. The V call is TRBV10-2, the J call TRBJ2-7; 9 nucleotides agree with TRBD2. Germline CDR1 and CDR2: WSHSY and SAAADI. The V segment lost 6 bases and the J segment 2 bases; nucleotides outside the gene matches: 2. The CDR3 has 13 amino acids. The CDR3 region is CASRTSGTYEQYF. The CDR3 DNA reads TGCGCCAGCAGGACTAGCGGAACCTACGAGCAGTACTTC.

The CDR3 bases are TGTGCCAGCGTCCAACAGGGAGATAGCAATCAGCCCCAGCATTTT. Encoded protein: CASVQQGDSNQPQHF. The chain employs TRBV6-5 and TRBJ1-5, with TRBD1 as a possible D gene (6 bases). CDR3 length: 15 amino acids. Germline-derived CDR1 and CDR2 are MNHEY and SVGAGI. V was shortened by 8 bases and J by 0 bases, with 14 bases between the two germline ends.

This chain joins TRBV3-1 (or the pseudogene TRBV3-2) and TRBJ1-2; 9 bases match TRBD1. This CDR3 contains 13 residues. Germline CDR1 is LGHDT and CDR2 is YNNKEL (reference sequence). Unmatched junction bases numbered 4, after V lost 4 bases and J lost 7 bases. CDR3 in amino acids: CASSPGQGLGYTF. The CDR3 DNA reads TGTGCCAGCAGCCCGGGACAGGGTCTTGGCTACACCTTC.